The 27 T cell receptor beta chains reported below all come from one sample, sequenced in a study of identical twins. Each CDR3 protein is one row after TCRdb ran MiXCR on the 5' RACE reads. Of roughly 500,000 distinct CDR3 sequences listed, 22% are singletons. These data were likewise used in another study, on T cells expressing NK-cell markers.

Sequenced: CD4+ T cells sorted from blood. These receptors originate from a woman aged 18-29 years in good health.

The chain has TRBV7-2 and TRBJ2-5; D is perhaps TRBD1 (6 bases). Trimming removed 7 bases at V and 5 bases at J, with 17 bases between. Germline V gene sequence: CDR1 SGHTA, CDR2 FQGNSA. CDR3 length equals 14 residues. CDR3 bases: TGTGCCAGCACCCGTCTCGATAGGGGGGAGACCCAGTACTTC. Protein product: CASTRLDRGETQYF. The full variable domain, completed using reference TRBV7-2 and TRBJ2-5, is GAGVSQSPSNKVTEKGKDVELRCDPISGHTALYWYRQSLGQGLEFLIYFQGNSAPDKSGLPSDRFSAERTGGSVSTLTIQRTQQEDSAVYLCASTRLDRGETQYFGPGTRLLVL.

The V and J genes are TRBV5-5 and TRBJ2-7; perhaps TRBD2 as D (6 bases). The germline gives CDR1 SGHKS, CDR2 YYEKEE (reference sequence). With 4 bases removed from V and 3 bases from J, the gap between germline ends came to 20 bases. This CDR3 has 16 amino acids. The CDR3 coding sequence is TGTGCCAGCAGCGATAAGCCCGGGACGGGGGTCTACGAGCAGTACTTC. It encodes CASSDKPGTGVYEQYF.

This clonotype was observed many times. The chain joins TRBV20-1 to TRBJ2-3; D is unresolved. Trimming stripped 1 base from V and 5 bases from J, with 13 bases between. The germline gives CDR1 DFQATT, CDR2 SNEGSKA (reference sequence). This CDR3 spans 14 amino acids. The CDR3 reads CSARVYPVGDTQYF. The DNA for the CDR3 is TGCAGTGCTAGAGTTTACCCGGTCGGAGATACGCAGTATTTT.

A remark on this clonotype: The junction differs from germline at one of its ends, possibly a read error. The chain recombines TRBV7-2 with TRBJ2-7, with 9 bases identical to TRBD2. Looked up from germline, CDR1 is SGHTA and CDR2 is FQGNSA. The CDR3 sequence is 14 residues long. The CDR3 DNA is TGTGCCAGCAGCCTAGCGGGGATTGACTACGAGCAGTACTTC. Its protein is CASSLAGIDYEQYF.

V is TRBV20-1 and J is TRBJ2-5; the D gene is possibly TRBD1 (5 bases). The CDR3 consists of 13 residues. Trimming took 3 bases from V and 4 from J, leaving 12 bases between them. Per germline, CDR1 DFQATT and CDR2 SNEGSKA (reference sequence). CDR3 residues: CSASLRVGETQYF. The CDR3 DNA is TGCAGTGCTAGTCTCAGGGTTGGAGAGACCCAGTACTTC.

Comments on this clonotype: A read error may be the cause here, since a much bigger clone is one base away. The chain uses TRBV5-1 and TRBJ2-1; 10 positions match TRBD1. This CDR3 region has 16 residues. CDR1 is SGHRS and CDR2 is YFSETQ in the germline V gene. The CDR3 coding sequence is TGCGCCTGCAGCTTGAGACCGGGACAGGGGAACGATGAGCAGTTCTTC. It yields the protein CACSLRPGQGNDEQFF.

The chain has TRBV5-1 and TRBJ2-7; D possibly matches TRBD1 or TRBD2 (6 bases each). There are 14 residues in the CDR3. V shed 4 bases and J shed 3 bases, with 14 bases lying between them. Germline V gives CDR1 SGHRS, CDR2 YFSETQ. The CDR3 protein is CASSGGDIRYEQYF. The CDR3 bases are TGCGCCAGCAGCGGAGGGGACATACGCTACGAGCAGTACTTC.

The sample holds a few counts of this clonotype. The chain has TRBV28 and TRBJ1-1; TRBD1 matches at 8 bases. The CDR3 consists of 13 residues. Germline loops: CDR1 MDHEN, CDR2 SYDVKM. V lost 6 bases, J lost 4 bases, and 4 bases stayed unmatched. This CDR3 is CASRETGGTEAFF. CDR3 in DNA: TGTGCCAGCAGGGAAACAGGGGGCACTGAAGCTTTCTTT.

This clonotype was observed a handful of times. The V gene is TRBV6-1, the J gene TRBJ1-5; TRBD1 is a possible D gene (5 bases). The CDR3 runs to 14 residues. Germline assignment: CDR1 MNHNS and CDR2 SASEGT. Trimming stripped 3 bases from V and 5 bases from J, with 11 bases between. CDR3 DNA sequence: TGTGCCAGCAGTGATAGGGGTCTCGATCAGCCCCAGCATTTT. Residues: CASSDRGLDQPQHF.

The CDR3 protein is CASSLSSGRAYEQYF. The CDR3 DNA is TGTGCCAGCAGCCTGTCTAGCGGGAGGGCCTACGAGCAGTACTTC. V usage is TRBV7-9 and J usage is TRBJ2-7; 12 nucleotides line up with TRBD2. Germline lookup yields CDR1 SEHNR and CDR2 FQNEAQ (reference sequence). The CDR3 totals 15 residues. Trimming took 5 bases from V and 2 from J; bases not matched to a gene: 4. The whole variable domain, remainder taken from reference TRBV7-9 and TRBJ2-7, is DTGVSQNPRHKITKRGQNVTFRCDPISEHNRLYWYRQTLGQGPEFLTYFQNEAQLEKSRLLSDRFSAERPKGSFSTLEIQRTEQGDSAMYLCASSLSSGRAYEQYFGPGTRLTVT.

This CDR3 reads CAPREWQNYNEQFF. In DNA form, the CDR3 reads TGTGCCCCTCGGGAGTGGCAGAACTACAATGAGCAGTTCTTC. V gene TRBV2 combines with J gene TRBJ2-1; D is possibly TRBD2 (6 bases). CDR1 and CDR2 (germline): SNHLY, FYNNEI. CDR3 length: 14 residues. Trimming left V 11 bases short and J 3 bases short, with 17 bases between.

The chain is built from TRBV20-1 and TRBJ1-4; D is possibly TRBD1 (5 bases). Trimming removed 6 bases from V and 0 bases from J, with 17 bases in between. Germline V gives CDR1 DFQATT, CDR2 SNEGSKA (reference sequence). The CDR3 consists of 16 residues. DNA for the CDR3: TGCAGTGCGGGACGAATAGGGGATCCAACTAATGAAAAACTGTTTTTT. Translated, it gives CSAGRIGDPTNEKLFF.

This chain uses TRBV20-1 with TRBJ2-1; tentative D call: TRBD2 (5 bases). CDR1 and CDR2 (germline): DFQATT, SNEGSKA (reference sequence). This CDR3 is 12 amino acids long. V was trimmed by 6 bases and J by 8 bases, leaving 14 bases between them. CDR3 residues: CSARPLVHEQFF. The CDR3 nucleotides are TGCAGTGCGCGGCCACTAGTCCATGAGCAGTTCTTC.

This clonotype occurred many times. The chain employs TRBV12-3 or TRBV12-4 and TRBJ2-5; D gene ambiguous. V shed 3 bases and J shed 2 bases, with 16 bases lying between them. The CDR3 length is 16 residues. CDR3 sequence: CASSFMAGPLQETQYF. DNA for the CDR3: TGTGCCAGCAGTTTTATGGCAGGACCGCTTCAAGAGACCCAGTACTTC.

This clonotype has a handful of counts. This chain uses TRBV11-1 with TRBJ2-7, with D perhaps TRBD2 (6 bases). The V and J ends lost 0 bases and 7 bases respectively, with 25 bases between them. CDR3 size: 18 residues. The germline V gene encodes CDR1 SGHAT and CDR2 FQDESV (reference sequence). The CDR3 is CASSLAWASQGRAGEQYF. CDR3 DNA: TGTGCCAGCAGCTTAGCGTGGGCTAGCCAAGGCCGGGCGGGAGAGCAGTACTTC.

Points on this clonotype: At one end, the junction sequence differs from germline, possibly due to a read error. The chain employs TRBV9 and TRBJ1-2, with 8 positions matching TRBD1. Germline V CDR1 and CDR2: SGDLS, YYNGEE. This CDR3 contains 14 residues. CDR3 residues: CAISGPDRGYGYTF. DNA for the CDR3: TGTGCCATCAGCGGGCCAGACAGGGGATATGGCTACACCTTC.

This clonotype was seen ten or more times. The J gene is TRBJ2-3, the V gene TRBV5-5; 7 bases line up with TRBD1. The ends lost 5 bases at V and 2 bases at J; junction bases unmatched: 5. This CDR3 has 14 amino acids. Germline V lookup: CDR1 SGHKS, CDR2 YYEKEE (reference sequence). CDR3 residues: CASSRTGATDTQYF. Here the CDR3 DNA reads TGTGCCAGCAGTCGGACAGGAGCCACAGATACGCAGTATTTT.

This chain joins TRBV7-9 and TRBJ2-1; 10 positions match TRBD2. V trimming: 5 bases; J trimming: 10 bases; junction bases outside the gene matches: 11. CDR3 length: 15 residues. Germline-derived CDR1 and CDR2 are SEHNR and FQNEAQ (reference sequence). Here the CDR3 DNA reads TGTGCCAGCAGCCAATCTAGCGGGAGAAAATCCGAGCAGTTCTTC. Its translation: CASSQSSGRKSEQFF.

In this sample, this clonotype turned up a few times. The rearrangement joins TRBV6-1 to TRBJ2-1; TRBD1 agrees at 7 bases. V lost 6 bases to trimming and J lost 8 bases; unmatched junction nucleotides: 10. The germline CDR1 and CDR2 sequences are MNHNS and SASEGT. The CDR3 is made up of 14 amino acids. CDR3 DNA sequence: TGTGCCAGCAGCAAAACAGGGGCCGGCGATGAGCAGTTCTTC. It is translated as CASSKTGAGDEQFF.

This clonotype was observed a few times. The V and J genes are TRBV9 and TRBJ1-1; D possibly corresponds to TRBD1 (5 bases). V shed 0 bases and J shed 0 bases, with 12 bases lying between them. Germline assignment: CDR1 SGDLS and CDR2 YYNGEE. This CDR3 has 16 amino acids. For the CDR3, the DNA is TGTGCCAGCAGCGTAGTGGGGGAAAGGGTGAACACTGAAGCTTTCTTT. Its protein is CASSVVGERVNTEAFF.

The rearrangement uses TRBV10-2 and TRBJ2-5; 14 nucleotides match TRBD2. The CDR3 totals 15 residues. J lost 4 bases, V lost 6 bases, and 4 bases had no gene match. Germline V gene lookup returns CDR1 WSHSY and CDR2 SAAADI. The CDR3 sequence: CASRGLAGVRETQYF. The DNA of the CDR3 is TGCGCCAGCAGGGGACTAGCGGGAGTAAGAGAGACCCAGTACTTC.

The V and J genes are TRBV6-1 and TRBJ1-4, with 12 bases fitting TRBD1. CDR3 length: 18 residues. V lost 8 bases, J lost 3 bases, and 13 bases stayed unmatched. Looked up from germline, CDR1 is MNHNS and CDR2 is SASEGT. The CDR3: CASHPGQGAAVANEKLFF. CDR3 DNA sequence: TGTGCCAGCCATCCGGGACAGGGGGCGGCGGTGGCTAATGAAAAACTGTTTTTT.

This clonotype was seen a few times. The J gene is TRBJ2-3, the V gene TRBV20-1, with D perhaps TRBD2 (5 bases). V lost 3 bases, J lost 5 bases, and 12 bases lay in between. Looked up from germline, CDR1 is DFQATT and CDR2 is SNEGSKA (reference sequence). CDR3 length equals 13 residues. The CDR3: CSARETSKDTQYF. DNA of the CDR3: TGCAGTGCTAGGGAAACTAGTAAAGATACGCAGTATTTT.

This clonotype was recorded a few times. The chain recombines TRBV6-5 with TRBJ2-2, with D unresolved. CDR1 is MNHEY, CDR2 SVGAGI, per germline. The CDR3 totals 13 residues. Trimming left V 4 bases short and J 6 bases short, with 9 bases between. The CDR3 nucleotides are TGTGCCAGCAGTTCCCGGCAGTCCGGGGAGCTGTTTTTT. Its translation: CASSSRQSGELFF.

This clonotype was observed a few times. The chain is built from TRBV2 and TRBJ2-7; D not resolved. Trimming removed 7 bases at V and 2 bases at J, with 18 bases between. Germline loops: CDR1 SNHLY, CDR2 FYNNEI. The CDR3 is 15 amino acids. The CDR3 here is CASTSARFRAYEQYF. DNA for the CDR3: TGTGCCAGCACCTCCGCCCGATTTCGGGCCTACGAGCAGTACTTC.

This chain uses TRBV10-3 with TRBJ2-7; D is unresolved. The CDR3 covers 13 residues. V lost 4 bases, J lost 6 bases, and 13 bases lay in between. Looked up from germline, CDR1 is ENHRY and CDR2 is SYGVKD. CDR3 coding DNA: TGTGCCATCAGTGCCGACTTAGAGTTCGAGCAGTACTTC. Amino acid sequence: CAISADLEFEQYF.

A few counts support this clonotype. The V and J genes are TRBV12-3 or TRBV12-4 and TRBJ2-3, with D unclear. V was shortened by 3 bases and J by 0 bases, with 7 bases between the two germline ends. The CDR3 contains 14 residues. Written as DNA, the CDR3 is TGTGCCAGCAGTTTCTCCATTAGCACAGATACGCAGTATTTT. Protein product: CASSFSISTDTQYF.